Presented here are 28 T cell receptor beta chains from one specimen sequenced in a study of breast tumors, draining lymph nodes, adjacent tissues. Using its own MiXCR run on the multiplex PCR reads, TCRdb lists one record per CDR3 protein. The sample records approximately 230,000 distinct CDR3 sequences, less than 40% being singletons. Axillary draining lymph nodes of breast cancer patients supplied the node samples. Specimen: axillary lymph node tissue. The source is a female donor with breast cancer. Some clones in this sample may be carry-over from other donors' samples.

This clonotype came up many times. The chain combines TRBV6-1 with TRBJ2-6, with D possibly TRBD2 on 5 matching bases. The V and J ends lost 7 bases and 4 bases respectively, with 20 bases between them. The CDR3 totals 17 residues. Germline loops: CDR1 MNHNS, CDR2 SASEGT. As DNA, the CDR3 is TGTGCCAGCACCCAGCCCCCGGGGTACCGAGGGGCCAACGTCCTGACTTTC. Its protein product is CASTQPPGYRGANVLTF.

Turning to this clonotype: One end of the junction is discordant with germline, which a read error may explain. The chain uses TRBV7-7 and TRBJ1-2; a possible D gene is TRBD1 (5 bases). The length of the CDR3 is 14 residues. In germline, CDR1 is SSHAT, CDR2 FNYEAQ (reference sequence). In nucleotides, the CDR3 is TGTGCTAGCAGCTTCTCCCAGGGCGGCTATGGCTACACCTTC. It encodes CASSFSQGGYGYTF.

This clonotype was observed many times. The rearrangement joins TRBV10-2 to TRBJ2-3; 10 bases map to TRBD2. This CDR3 contains 15 residues. CDR1 and CDR2 from the germline V gene are WSHSY and SAAADI. The CDR3, as DNA: TGCGCAAGCTCTAGCGGGAGAGAAGGCACAGATACGCAGTATTTT. Its translation: CASSSGREGTDTQYF.

This clonotype was observed many times. V usage is TRBV11-2 and J usage is TRBJ1-4; D uncertain. Germline V lookup: CDR1 SGHAT, CDR2 FQNNGV. The V gene lost 5 bases and the J gene lost 7 bases, with 20 bases spanning the gap. This CDR3 comprises 16 residues. Here the CDR3 reads CASSPLEATGSEKLFF. CDR3 DNA: TGTGCCAGCAGCCCACTCGAGGCAACGGGATCTGAAAAACTGTTTTTT.

This clonotype was recorded at least ten times. The chain employs TRBV19 and TRBJ2-1, with D possibly being TRBD2 (5 bases). Germline lookup yields CDR1 LNHDA and CDR2 SQIVND (reference sequence). The CDR3 extends over 14 amino acids. V lost 3 bases, J lost 3 bases, and 9 bases lay in between. The CDR3 DNA follows: TGTGCCAGTAGTATTAGCGACCTCTACAATGAGCAGTTCTTC. Its protein is CASSISDLYNEQFF.

This clonotype came up many times. The chain recombines TRBV7-2 with TRBJ2-7; D is unresolved. Trimming removed 6 bases from V and 6 bases from J, with 9 bases in between. Germline V gives CDR1 SGHTA, CDR2 FQGNSA. CDR3 length equals 11 residues. The CDR3 DNA reads as TGTGCCAGCAGTCCTGAGCGCGAGCAGTACTTC. Translated: CASSPEREQYF. Combining the CDR3 with reference TRBV7-2 and TRBJ2-7 gives the whole variable domain GAGVSQSPSNKVTEKGKDVELRCDPISGHTALYWYRQSLGQGLEFLIYFQGNSAPDKSGLPSDRFSAERTGGSVSTLTIQRTQQEDSAVYLCASSPEREQYFGPGTRLTVT.

This clonotype was seen many times. This chain links TRBV3-1 with TRBJ1-5, with TRBD1 identical over 10 bases. CDR1 is LGHDT, CDR2 YNNKEL, per germline (reference sequence). J lost 2 bases, V lost 4 bases, and 2 bases had no gene match. CDR3 length: 15 residues. In DNA, the CDR3 is TGTGCCAGCAGCCGTGGGACAGGGGGCAATCAGCCCCAGCATTTT. Amino acid sequence: CASSRGTGGNQPQHF.

This clonotype was counted only a few times. The rearrangement joins TRBV6-1 to TRBJ1-5; D is perhaps TRBD1 (6 bases). Germline loops: CDR1 MNHNS, CDR2 SASEGT. The CDR3 is 14 amino acids. V gave up 7 bases and J gave up 4 bases, with 14 bases separating them. The CDR3 here is CASTGRTDNQPQHF. DNA of the CDR3: TGTGCCAGCACCGGAAGGACAGATAATCAGCCCCAGCATTTT.

The chain uses TRBV11-2 and TRBJ2-2; TRBD2 agrees at 12 bases. Unmatched junction bases numbered 4, after V lost 5 bases and J lost 6 bases. The CDR3 loop spans 15 amino acids. Germline-derived CDR1 and CDR2 are SGHAT and FQNNGV. CDR3 sequence (DNA): TGTGCCAGCAGCCCCAGACTAGCGGGGGCCGGGGAGCTGTTTTTT. Translating gives CASSPRLAGAGELFF. Based on the CDR3 plus reference TRBV11-2 and TRBJ2-2, the full variable domain is EAGVAQSPRYKIIEKRQSVAFWCNPISGHATLYWYQQILGQGPKLLIQFQNNGVVDDSQLPKDRFSAERLKGVDSTLKIQPAKLEDSAVYLCASSPRLAGAGELFFGEGSRLTVL.

This clonotype was observed many times. The rearrangement uses TRBV9 and TRBJ1-2; TRBD1 matches at 7 bases. CDR1 is SGDLS, CDR2 YYNGEE, per germline. The trim removed 4 bases at V and 5 bases at J, leaving 11 bases unmatched. The CDR3 length is 15 residues. Here the CDR3 DNA reads TGTGCCAGCAGCCTCCGAGGGACAGCCACATATGGCTACACCTTC. It specifies CASSLRGTATYGYTF.

This clonotype has a count of ten or more. J is TRBJ1-4 and V is TRBV5-1; perhaps TRBD1 as D (5 bases). Germline loops: CDR1 SGHRS, CDR2 YFSETQ. Trimming took off 1 base at V and 11 bases at J, with 15 bases between the two ends. CDR3 length equals 14 residues. The CDR3 sequence is CASSLSDGAGKLFF. The CDR3 coding sequence is TGCGCCAGCAGCTTGTCTGACGGGGCTGGGAAACTGTTTTTT.

Details on this clonotype: A read error is possible here, since a much larger clone lies one base away. The chain is built from TRBV9 and TRBJ2-1; perhaps TRBD2 as D (5 bases). This CDR3 region has 12 residues. The germline CDR1 and CDR2 sequences are SGDLS and YYNGEE. CDR3 region: CASSSLAAEQLF. The CDR3 DNA sequence: TGTGCCAGCAGCTCCCTAGCTGCCGAGCAGCTCTTC.

In its sample, this clonotype was seen many times. This chain joins TRBV9 and TRBJ2-1; no reliable D call. Germline CDR1 is SGDLS and CDR2 is YYNGEE. V was shortened by 3 bases and J by 0 bases, with 10 bases between the two germline ends. The CDR3 length is 15 residues. The CDR3 DNA reads as TGTGCCAGCAGCGCCCAAGCAGGCTCCTACAATGAGCAGTTCTTC. It encodes CASSAQAGSYNEQFF.

This clonotype was seen repeatedly, ten times or more. The chain couples TRBV7-2 to TRBJ2-7; 8 bases line up with TRBD2. The CDR3 is 14 amino acids. The germline gives CDR1 SGHTA, CDR2 FQGNSA. With V trimmed by 2 bases and J by 2 bases, 2 bases remained unmatched. CDR3 residues: CASSLKLAAYEQYF. Written as DNA, the CDR3 is TGTGCCAGCAGCTTAAAACTAGCGGCCTACGAGCAGTACTTC.

This clonotype came up a few times. J is TRBJ2-3 and V is TRBV5-4, with TRBD2 identical over 7 bases. V was clipped by 0 bases and J by 2 bases; unmatched bases: 6. Looked up from germline, CDR1 is SGHNT and CDR2 is YYREEE (reference sequence). This CDR3 has 16 amino acids. The CDR3 loop is CASSLGLAAPTDTQYF. DNA of the CDR3: TGTGCCAGCAGCTTGGGACTAGCAGCCCCCACAGATACGCAGTATTTT.

This clonotype was counted many times. The CDR3 reads CASNRDPMRETQYF. Here the CDR3 DNA reads TGTGCCAGCAACCGGGATCCCATGAGGGAGACCCAGTACTTC. The chain joins TRBV7-2 to TRBJ2-5, with TRBD2 as a possible D gene (5 bases). Germline assignment: CDR1 SGHTA and CDR2 FQGNSA. CDR3 length: 14 residues. The V end was cut by 7 bases, the J end by 5 bases, with 17 bases between.

This clonotype appeared many times. The chain carries TRBV5-4 and TRBJ1-2; D remains ambiguous. The CDR3 has 13 amino acids. Germline lookup yields CDR1 SGHNT and CDR2 YYREEE (reference sequence). The V end was cut by 0 bases, the J end by 3 bases, with 6 bases between. The CDR3 region is CASSLAQDYGYTF. The CDR3 DNA is TGTGCCAGCAGCTTGGCCCAGGACTATGGCTACACCTTC.

This clonotype appeared many times. This chain connects TRBV5-1 to TRBJ2-6; D may be TRBD2 (5 bases). V was clipped by 6 bases and J by 0 bases, with 13 bases between them. This CDR3 spans 16 amino acids. CDR1 and CDR2 from the germline V gene are SGHRS and YFSETQ. The CDR3 is CASTYSSASGANVLTF. CDR3 nucleotides: TGCGCCAGCACATATAGTAGCGCCTCTGGGGCCAACGTCCTGACTTTC.

At least ten counts were recorded for this clonotype. CDR3 bases: TGTGCCAGCAGCTTAGAGTTCGCGGGGGCGCAGTATTTT. Its protein product is CASSLEFAGAQYF. The chain carries TRBV11-2 and TRBJ2-3, with TRBD2 identical over 7 bases. This CDR3 region has 13 residues. The germline gives CDR1 SGHAT, CDR2 FQNNGV. The trim removed 0 bases at V and 10 bases at J, leaving 4 bases unmatched.

The rearrangement uses TRBV7-2 and TRBJ2-6, with D maybe TRBD1 (6 bases). Germline V lookup: CDR1 SGHTA, CDR2 FQGNSA. This CDR3 spans 15 amino acids. Between the trimmed V and J ends, which lost 1 base and 11 bases, there was a span of 15 bases. The CDR3 DNA follows: TGTGCCAGCAGCTTAGATGCAGGGGTTGCCTACGTCCTGACTTTC. Its protein product is CASSLDAGVAYVLTF.

This sequence joins TRBV19 and TRBJ2-3; D gene ambiguous. Per the germline V gene, CDR1 is LNHDA and CDR2 is SQIVND (reference sequence). The CDR3 sequence is 15 residues long. With 3 bases removed from V and 2 bases from J, the gap between germline ends came to 12 bases. CDR3: CASSILTGATDTQYF. DNA for the CDR3: TGTGCCAGTAGTATCCTTACCGGAGCCACAGATACGCAGTATTTT.

In this sample, this clonotype turned up many times. The chain employs TRBV9 and TRBJ2-3; tentative D call: TRBD2 (5 bases). Germline CDR1 SGDLS, CDR2 YYNGEE. V dropped 4 bases and J dropped 3 bases, with 12 bases sitting between them. The CDR3 loop spans 14 amino acids. The chain's CDR3 is CASSPQVATDTQYF. The CDR3 DNA sequence: TGTGCCAGCAGCCCTCAGGTAGCGACAGATACGCAGTATTTT. Full variable domain (remainder filled in from reference TRBV9 and TRBJ2-3): DSGVTQTPKHLITATGQRVTLRCSPRSGDLSVYWYQQSLDQGLQFLIQYYNGEERAKGNILERFSAQQFPDLHSELNLSSLELGDSALYFCASSPQVATDTQYFGPGTRLTVL.

V gene TRBV29-1 combines with J gene TRBJ1-5; maybe TRBD1 (5 bases). V was cut by 8 bases and J by 4 bases, with 15 bases left in between. The V gene's germline CDR1 is SQVTM and CDR2 ANQGSEA. The CDR3 runs to 13 residues. The CDR3 DNA follows: TGCAGCTTGGCGCCAGGGAGTAATCAGCCCCAGCATTTT. Protein sequence: CSLAPGSNQPQHF.

Concerning this clonotype: This sequence may be a read error, since a much larger clone differs from it by one base. The chain uses TRBV6-4 and TRBJ1-2, with no clear D. V was shortened by 6 bases and J by 0 bases, with 14 bases between the two germline ends. Germline V gene sequence: CDR1 MRHNA, CDR2 SNTAGT. The CDR3 totals 15 residues. CDR3 protein: CASSPGRQSNYGYTF. The CDR3 region has the DNA TGTGCCAGCAGCCCCGGGAGGCAGTCTAACTATGGCTACACCTTC.

The chain has TRBV15 and TRBJ1-5; TRBD1 is a possible D gene (5 bases). With 0 bases removed from V and 3 bases from J, the gap between germline ends came to 9 bases. CDR1 and CDR2 from the germline V gene are LNHNV and YYDKDF (reference sequence). The CDR3 is 15 residues long. Written as DNA, the CDR3 is TGTGCCACCAGCAGAGAAGGGGCTGACAATCAGCCCCAGCATTTT. It is translated as CATSREGADNQPQHF.

This clonotype showed up many times. V and J are TRBV5-1 and TRBJ2-2, with 8 bases aligning to TRBD1. CDR1 SGHRS and CDR2 YFSETQ come from the germline V gene. The V and J ends lost 3 bases and 7 bases, in that order; junction bases with no gene match: 2. The CDR3 has 13 amino acids. In DNA form, the CDR3 reads TGCGCCAGCAGCTCACAGGGGGTCGGGGAGCTGTTTTTT. Protein sequence: CASSSQGVGELFF.

This clonotype was detected many times. Here the CDR3 DNA reads TGTGCCAGCAGCTCTCGGGTGGGGGTCACAGATACGCAGTATTTT. Amino acids: CASSSRVGVTDTQYF. The chain has TRBV7-9 and TRBJ2-3; D may be TRBD1 or TRBD2 (5 bases each). The CDR3 sequence is 15 residues long. Per the germline V gene, CDR1 is SEHNR and CDR2 is FQNEAQ (reference sequence). V was trimmed by 4 bases and J by 2 bases, leaving 13 bases between them.

This clonotype was recorded at least ten times. The J gene is TRBJ1-2, the V gene TRBV20-1; 9 bases agree with TRBD1. Germline V CDR1 and CDR2: DFQATT, SNEGSKA (reference sequence). With 5 bases clipped from V and 1 base from J, the junction kept 2 bases outside the gene matches. The CDR3 is made up of 13 amino acids. CDR3: CSAQGQGNYGYTF. The CDR3 DNA reads TGCAGTGCTCAGGGACAGGGTAACTATGGCTACACCTTC.